This T cell receptor (beta chain) was observed in a study of patients and donors after allogeneic stem cell transplantation. TCRdb passed the RT-PCR reads through MiXCR, listing each CDR3 protein once. The table includes 900,000 to 1,000,000 distinct CDR3 sequences, approximately 19% detected once. This clonotype was counted only a few times. CDR3 length: 11 amino acids. V was cut by 10 bases and J by 12 bases, with 16 bases left in between. The germline V gene has CDR1 MNHNS and CDR2 SASEGT. The rearrangement links TRBV6-1 to TRBJ2-1; TRBD1 might be the D (5 bases). The TCR comes from a human donor who was either an allogeneic HSCT recipient or a stem cell or donor lymphocyte infusion donor (not recorded which). It is not recorded whose cells these are; they may come from a transplant donor. The material sequenced was blood, either unsorted or a sorted T cell fraction (not recorded which). The CDR3 here is CATEEQAAQFF. In DNA, the CDR3 is TGTGCCACAGAAGAACAGGCTGCGCAGTTCTTC.